These T cell receptor gamma chains were read from a single sample in a study of human gamma delta and Vdelta1 T cells. Antigen specificity for these receptors is unknown. TCRdb redid the clone calls on the PCR reads with CATT. The sample gives about 3,900 gamma-chain clones, over 15% of which show up once; around 6.8% is in the top ten. The specimen was Vdelta1 gamma-delta T cells from blood grown in culture (DOT cells). These receptors came from a human donor in good health. The CDR3 runs from the conserved cysteine through the conserved F or W. Not every row has a clone size; where given, it reads once, few, many or a size class.

TRGV4	TRGJ1/TRGJ2	few	CATWDAHKRDYKKLF	TGTGCCACCTGGGATGCTCACAAAAGGGATTATAAGAAACTCTTT
TRGV4	TRGJ1/TRGJ2	NA	CATWGTRSYYYKKLF	TGTGCCACCTGGGGAACCCGATCTTATTATTATAAGAAACTCTTT
TRGV2	TRGJ1/TRGJ2	few	CATWDGPHGYYKKLF	TGTGCCACCTGGGACGGGCCCCACGGTTATTATAAGAAACTCTTT
TRGV2	TRGJ1/TRGJ2	medium-sized	CATWDGRGTYYKKLF	TGTGCCACCTGGGACGGGCGGGGAACTTATTATAAGAAACTCTTT
TRGV2	TRGJ1/TRGJ2	NA	CATWDGRIVYYKKLF	TGTGCCACCTGGGACGGGAGGATAGTGTATTATAAGAAACTCTTT
TRGV2	TRGJ1/TRGJ2	medium-sized	CATWDGRDYKKLF	TGTGCCACCTGGGACGGGCGAGATTATAAGAAACTCTTT
TRGV10	TRGJP1	medium-sized	CAAWDLKIF	TGTGCTGCGTGGGATCTCAAGATATTT
TRGV10	TRGJP1	NA	CAAWDLPGWFKIF	TGTGCTGCGTGGGATTTGCCTGGTTGGTTCAAGATATTT
TRGV2	TRGJ1/TRGJ2	NA	CATWDGPRFYYKKLF	TGTGCCACCTGGGACGGGCCTCGGTTTTATTATAAGAAACTCTTT
TRGV4	TRGJ1/TRGJ2	NA	CATWDGQDIYYKKLF	TGTGCCACCTGGGATGGGCAAGATATTTATTATAAGAAACTCTTT
TRGV3	TRGJ1/TRGJ2	NA	CATWDRPHHYYKKLF	TGTGCCACCTGGGACAGGCCCCACCATTATTATAAGAAACTCTTT
TRGV9	TRGJ1/TRGJ2	NA	CALWDQKLF	TGTGCCTTGTGGGATCAGAAACTCTTT
TRGV10	TRGJ1/TRGJ2	NA	CAAWDYGIYYKKLF	TGTGCTGCGTGGGATTATGGGATTTATTATAAGAAACTCTTT
TRGV2	TRGJ1/TRGJ2	medium-sized	CATWDGLYKKLF	TGTGCCACCTGGGACGGGCTCTATAAGAAACTCTTT
TRGV2	TRGJ1/TRGJ2	few	CATWDGWRYKKLF	TGTGCCACCTGGGACGGCTGGCGCTATAAGAAACTCTTT
TRGV3	TRGJ1/TRGJ2	few	CATWNSNYKKLF	TGTGCCACCTGGAACTCAAATTATAAGAAACTCTTT